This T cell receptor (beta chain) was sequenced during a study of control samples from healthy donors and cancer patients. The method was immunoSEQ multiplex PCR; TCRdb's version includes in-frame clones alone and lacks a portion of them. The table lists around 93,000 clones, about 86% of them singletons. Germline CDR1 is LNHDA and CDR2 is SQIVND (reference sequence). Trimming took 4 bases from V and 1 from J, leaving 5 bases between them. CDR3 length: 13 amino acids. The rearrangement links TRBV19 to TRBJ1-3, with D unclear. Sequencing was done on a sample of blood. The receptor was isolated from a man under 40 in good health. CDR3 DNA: TGTGCCAGTAGTACTGTATCTGGAAACACCATATATTTT. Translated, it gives CASSTVSGNTIYF.